Following are 3 T cell receptor beta chains from one sample sequenced in a study of T-cell memory formation after mild COVID-19. MiXCR, run by TCRdb on the 5' RACE reads, gives a single entry per CDR3 protein. This table has about 560,000 distinct CDR3 sequences, about a fifth appearing once. Sequences were obtained from PBMCs or a T cell subset sorted from them (not recorded which). The receptors here all came from an adult woman who had mild COVID-19 (a few samples of this study predate the infection). Cell type and time point are not known.

This rearrangement joins TRBV20-1 to TRBJ2-3; D gene unclear. V lost 0 bases and J 1 base, leaving 5 bases between the germline ends. CDR1 DFQATT and CDR2 SNEGSKA come from the germline V gene (reference sequence). The CDR3 sequence is 13 residues long. CDR3 bases: TGCAGTGCTAGAGATCAGGGCACAGATACGCAGTATTTT. Translation: CSARDQGTDTQYF.

The chain employs TRBV2 and TRBJ1-4; D might be TRBD1 (6 bases). The V gene's germline CDR1 is SNHLY and CDR2 FYNNEI. Trimming cost V 0 bases and J 3 bases, with 14 bases left between them. The CDR3 covers 17 residues. The CDR3 DNA reads as TGTGCCAGCAGTGAAGCGGAAACAGGGTGGCCTAATGAAAAACTGTTTTTT. Residues: CASSEAETGWPNEKLFF.

This clonotype was seen only a few times. The chain links TRBV6-1 to TRBJ1-2, with D uncertain. The CDR3 has 11 amino acids. CDR1 and CDR2 (germline): MNHNS, SASEGT. V lost 8 bases, J lost 2 bases, and 6 bases lay in between. CDR3 nucleotides: TGTGCCAGCTCAAAGAACTATGGCTACACCTTC. Protein sequence: CASSKNYGYTF.